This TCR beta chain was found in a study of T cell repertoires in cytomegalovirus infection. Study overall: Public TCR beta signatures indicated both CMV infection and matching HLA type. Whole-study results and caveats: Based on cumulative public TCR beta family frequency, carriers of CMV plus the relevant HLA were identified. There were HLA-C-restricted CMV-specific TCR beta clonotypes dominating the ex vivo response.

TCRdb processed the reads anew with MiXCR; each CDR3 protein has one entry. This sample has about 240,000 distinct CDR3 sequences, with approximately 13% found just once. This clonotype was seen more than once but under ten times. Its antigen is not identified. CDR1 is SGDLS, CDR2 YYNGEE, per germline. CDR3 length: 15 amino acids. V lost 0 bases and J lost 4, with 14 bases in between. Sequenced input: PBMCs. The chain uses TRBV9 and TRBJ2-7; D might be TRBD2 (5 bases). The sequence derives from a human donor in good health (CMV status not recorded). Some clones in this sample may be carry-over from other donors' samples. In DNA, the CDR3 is TGTGCCAGCAGCGTAGTTCCAGCGGAGCAATACGAGCAGTACTTC. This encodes CASSVVPAEQYEQYF.